Shown below are 20 T cell receptor beta chains from a single sample sequenced in a study of T-cell reconstitution after alpha-beta-depleted transplantation in children. Using unique molecular identifiers, the investigators prepared the TCRbeta library. TCRdb itself ran the PCR reads through MiXCR, one entry per CDR3 protein. Of approximately 250,000 distinct CDR3 sequences listed, 7.5% to 10% are singletons. This material consisted of PBMCs from the stem cell graft donor, taken from the stem cell graft. The receptors originated from a human donor who donated a stem cell graft to a child with SCID.

This clonotype was counted at least ten times. The J gene is TRBJ1-1, the V gene TRBV5-4; no firm D call. Germline V gene lookup returns CDR1 SGHNT and CDR2 YYREEE (reference sequence). This CDR3 contains 14 residues. V lost 0 bases and J 10 bases, leaving 16 bases between the germline ends. CDR3 region: CASSLDLGGKRAFF. CDR3 nucleotides: TGTGCCAGCAGCTTGGATCTGGGCGGGAAGAGAGCTTTCTTT.

In its sample, this clonotype was seen many times. The V and J genes are TRBV5-1 and TRBJ2-5; D uncertain. This CDR3 has 13 residues. Looked up from germline, CDR1 is SGHRS and CDR2 is YFSETQ. Trimming removed 0 bases at V and 4 bases at J, with 7 bases between. The CDR3 DNA is TGCGCCAGCAGCTTGGGACAACTAGAGACCCAGTACTTC. As protein: CASSLGQLETQYF.

The table lists this clonotype with many counts. The rearrangement links TRBV5-1 to TRBJ2-7, with D possibly being TRBD1 (5 bases). This CDR3 comprises 13 residues. Germline V gene data show CDR1 as SGHRS and CDR2 as YFSETQ. Trimming stripped 4 bases from V and 3 bases from J, with 11 bases between. The CDR3 sequence: CASSLGRYYEQYF. In nucleotides, the CDR3 is TGCGCCAGCAGCCTGGGGCGGTACTACGAGCAGTACTTC.

This clonotype was counted between two and nine times. V gene TRBV7-2 combines with J gene TRBJ2-1, with TRBD2 matching 9 bases. This CDR3 has 13 amino acids. The V and J ends lost 4 bases and 10 bases, in that order; junction bases with no gene match: 5. Germline lookup yields CDR1 SGHTA and CDR2 FQGNSA. CDR3 residues: CASSSISGGEQFF. The CDR3 coding sequence is TGTGCCAGCAGCTCAATAAGCGGGGGGGAGCAGTTCTTC.

In its sample, this clonotype was seen many times. V and J are TRBV18 and TRBJ1-2; D perhaps matches TRBD1 (5 bases). Trimming took 3 bases from V and 2 from J, leaving 13 bases between them. Germline CDR1 reads KGHSH; CDR2 reads LQKENI. The CDR3 consists of 15 residues. The CDR3 DNA sequence: TGTGCCAGCTCACCGGGGACCGATGGCAACTATGGCTACACCTTC. Its protein is CASSPGTDGNYGYTF.

Points on this clonotype: With a much larger clone just one base away, this may be a read error. This sequence joins TRBV7-9 and TRBJ2-7; maybe TRBD2 (5 bases). This CDR3 contains 13 residues. Germline values: CDR1 SEHNR, CDR2 FQNEAQ (reference sequence). The CDR3 loop is CASSLAHLGELYF. In DNA form, the CDR3 reads TGTGCCAGCAGCTTAGCGCACCTCGGGGAGCTGTACTTC.

This clonotype was seen repeatedly, ten times or more. The chain links TRBV6-1 to TRBJ1-6; D is ambiguous. CDR1 is MNHNS and CDR2 is SASEGT in the germline V gene. The germline V and J ends were trimmed by 4 bases and 0 bases, with 7 bases remaining between them. The CDR3 is 15 residues long. The CDR3, as DNA: TGTGCCAGCAGTGCAGCGAGCTCCTATAATTCACCCCTCCACTTT. The encoded protein is CASSAASSYNSPLHF.

At least ten counts were recorded for this clonotype. V and J are TRBV20-1 and TRBJ1-4; D not resolved. Germline CDR1 is DFQATT and CDR2 is SNEGSKA (reference sequence). Trimming cost V 3 bases and J 6 bases, with 14 bases left between them. The CDR3 is made up of 14 amino acids. The CDR3 is CSARGITLHEKLFF. CDR3 DNA: TGCAGTGCTAGGGGAATAACCCTTCATGAAAAACTGTTTTTT.

The sample holds many counts of this clonotype. The chain joins TRBV20-1 to TRBJ2-3, with 8 positions matching TRBD2. There are 16 residues in the CDR3. Unmatched junction bases numbered 7, after V lost 1 base and J lost 1 base. In germline, CDR1 is DFQATT, CDR2 SNEGSKA (reference sequence). This CDR3 is CSARASGGIGTDTQYF. In nucleotides, the CDR3 is TGCAGTGCTAGAGCCAGCGGGGGAATAGGCACAGATACGCAGTATTTT.

The table lists this clonotype with many counts. The rearrangement uses TRBV7-3 and TRBJ2-3; weak D call: TRBD1 (5 bases). Between the trimmed V and J ends, which lost 2 bases and 3 bases, there was a span of 9 bases. The germline gives CDR1 SGHTA, CDR2 FQGTGA. CDR3 size: 14 residues. CDR3 in DNA: TGTGCCAGCAGCTTACTTGCAGGGACAGATACGCAGTATTTT. This encodes CASSLLAGTDTQYF.

This clonotype appeared many times. Here the CDR3 reads CASSWGAQTKLFF. DNA for the CDR3: TGCGCCAGCAGCTGGGGGGCCCAGACAAAACTGTTTTTT. V and J are TRBV5-1 and TRBJ1-4, with D tentatively TRBD1 (6 bases). This CDR3 region has 13 residues. The germline V gene encodes CDR1 SGHRS and CDR2 YFSETQ. The germline V and J ends were trimmed by 3 bases and 10 bases, with 13 bases remaining between them.

This CDR3 is CASSQPLGSGGNTGELFF. DNA of the CDR3: TGTGCCAGCAGCCAACCCCTCGGGAGCGGGGGGAACACCGGGGAGCTGTTTTTT. This chain connects TRBV4-2 to TRBJ2-2, with 8 nucleotides matching TRBD2. The length of the CDR3 is 18 residues. V dropped 2 bases and J dropped 1; count of bases not matched to a gene: 9. Germline CDR1 LGHNA, CDR2 YNFKEQ.

This clonotype was detected ten times or more. CDR3: CASSPSGTGLSYEQYF. CDR3 nucleotide sequence: TGTGCCAGCTCACCATCCGGGACAGGGCTCTCCTACGAGCAGTACTTC. The gene calls are TRBV18 and TRBJ2-7, with 9 bases that match TRBD1. Trimming at V came to 2 bases and at J to 0 bases, leaving 5 bases not matched to a gene. Germline V gene data show CDR1 as KGHSH and CDR2 as LQKENI. This CDR3 is 16 amino acids long.

This clonotype came up many times. The rearrangement joins TRBV5-1 to TRBJ1-1, with a weak D call TRBD1 (6 bases). In germline, CDR1 is SGHRS, CDR2 YFSETQ. V was shortened by 5 bases and J by 3 bases, with 14 bases between the two germline ends. The CDR3 has 14 amino acids. The CDR3 DNA sequence: TGCGCCAGCAGGGGTGGGGGACACGACACTGAAGCTTTCTTT. Translated, it gives CASRGGGHDTEAFF.

In its sample, this clonotype was seen many times. The V and J genes are TRBV3-1 and TRBJ1-4, with 8 bases aligning to TRBD1. Per germline, CDR1 LGHDT and CDR2 YNNKEL (reference sequence). Trimming removed 0 bases from V and 8 bases from J; junction bases left unmatched: 8. The CDR3 consists of 16 residues. Written as DNA, the CDR3 is TGTGCCAGCAGCCAAGAAGTTAAGGACAGGGTGGAAAAACTGTTTTTT. Its translation: CASSQEVKDRVEKLFF.

This clonotype was counted many times. The DNA of the CDR3 is TGTGCCAGCAGCCAAGTCTTGAAAGGAGCTAACTATGGCTACACCTTC. This translates into CASSQVLKGANYGYTF. The chain recombines TRBV3-1 with TRBJ1-2; no firm D call. Germline values: CDR1 LGHDT, CDR2 YNNKEL (reference sequence). The CDR3 has 16 amino acids. Trimming took off 1 base at V and 0 bases at J, with 12 bases between the two ends.

This clonotype came up many times. This sequence joins TRBV29-1 and TRBJ1-1; D remains unclear. CDR1 is SQVTM, CDR2 ANQGSEA, per germline. The germline V and J ends were trimmed by 6 bases and 0 bases, with 11 bases remaining between them. There are 13 residues in the CDR3. The CDR3 sequence: CSVPKTLNTEAFF. In nucleotides, the CDR3 is TGCAGCGTGCCCAAAACCTTGAACACTGAAGCTTTCTTT.

The sample holds many counts of this clonotype. V is TRBV5-1 and J is TRBJ1-5; D unclear. The V gene lost 0 bases and the J gene lost 7 bases, with 11 bases spanning the gap. There are 14 residues in the CDR3. Germline CDR1 is SGHRS and CDR2 is YFSETQ. The CDR3 DNA sequence: TGCGCCAGCAGCTTGGGAGAAGTGGGGCAGCCCCAGCATTTT. Its translation is CASSLGEVGQPQHF.

This clonotype appeared many times. The DNA for the CDR3 is TGTGCCAGCAGCTTAGGGTCACAGGGGGCGGTTGAAGCTTTCTTT. Amino acids: CASSLGSQGAVEAFF. The rearrangement uses TRBV11-2 and TRBJ1-1, with 9 bases identical to TRBD1. The CDR3 loop spans 15 amino acids. Germline CDR1 and CDR2: SGHAT and FQNNGV. J gave up 7 bases and V 1 base, and 7 bases lay outside the gene matches.

There are many counts of this clonotype. CDR3 region: CASSQDIEYNEQFF. The CDR3 bases are TGCGCCAGCAGCCAAGATATCGAGTACAATGAGCAGTTCTTC. V usage is TRBV4-1 and J usage is TRBJ2-1; D is undetermined. The CDR3 loop spans 14 amino acids. The ends were cut back, 0 bases at V and 4 bases at J, with 7 bases in the middle. Germline V gene lookup returns CDR1 MGHRA and CDR2 YSYEKL.